This TCR beta chain is from a study of blood T cells in healthy people across ages. Per the germline V gene, CDR1 is SGHRS and CDR2 is YFSETQ. CDR3 size: 15 residues. V lost 0 bases to trimming and J lost 1 base, with 11 bases between them. A J-beta primer mix and a sample-barcoded 5' primer were used in a second PCR of about 7 to 12 cycles. TCRdb used MiXCR to reprocess the 5' RACE reads, holding one entry per CDR3 protein. Of some 900,000 distinct CDR3 sequences in the sample, about 44% were seen once. The chain employs TRBV5-1 and TRBJ2-7, with a tentative D call TRBD1 (6 bases). Sequencing was done on a sample of blood. This clonotype was sampled from a young man in good health. The chain's CDR3 is CASSLVLGQSYEQYF. In DNA, the CDR3 is TGCGCCAGCAGCTTGGTCTTAGGACAGTCCTACGAGCAGTACTTC.